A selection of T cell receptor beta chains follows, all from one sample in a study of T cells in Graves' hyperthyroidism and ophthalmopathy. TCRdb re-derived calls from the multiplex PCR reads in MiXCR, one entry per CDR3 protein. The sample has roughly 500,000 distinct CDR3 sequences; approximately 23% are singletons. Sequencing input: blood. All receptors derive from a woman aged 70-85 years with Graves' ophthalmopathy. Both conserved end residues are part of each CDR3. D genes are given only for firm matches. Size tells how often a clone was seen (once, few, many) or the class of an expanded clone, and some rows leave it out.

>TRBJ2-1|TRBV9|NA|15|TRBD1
CASSAGGNSYNEQFF
TGTGCCAGCAGCGCAGGGGGAAACTCCTACAATGAGCAGTTCTTC
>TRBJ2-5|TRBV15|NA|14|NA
CATREGQNKETQYF
TGTGCCACCCGCGAGGGACAAAACAAAGAGACCCAGTACTTC
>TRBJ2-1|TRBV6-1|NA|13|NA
CASSDSSINSQFF
TGTGCCAGCAGTGACTCGTCCATCAACTCGCAGTTCTTC
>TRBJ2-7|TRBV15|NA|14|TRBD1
CATSQDRVGSEQYF
TGTGCCACCAGCCAGGACAGGGTGGGAAGCGAGCAGTACTTC
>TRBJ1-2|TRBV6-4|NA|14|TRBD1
CASSRTGGRYGYTF
TGTGCCAGCAGCCGGACAGGCGGGCGCTATGGCTACACCTTC
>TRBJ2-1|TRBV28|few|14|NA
CASNQGNVHNEQFF
TGTGCCAGCAACCAGGGGAATGTCCACAATGAGCAGTTCTTC
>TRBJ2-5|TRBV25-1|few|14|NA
CASTTQGGRETQYF
TGTGCCAGCACTACTCAGGGCGGACGAGAGACCCAGTACTTC
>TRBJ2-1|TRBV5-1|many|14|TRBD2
CASSLAGEYNEQFF
TGTGCCAGCAGTTTAGCGGGAGAGTACAATGAGCAGTTCTTC
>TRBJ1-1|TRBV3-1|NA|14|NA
CASSQGFRGTEAFF
TGTGCCAGCAGCCAAGGGTTTCGAGGGACTGAAGCTTTCTTT
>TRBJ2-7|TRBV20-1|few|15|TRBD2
CSALSASGRAGEQYF
TGCAGTGCTCTCTCGGCCAGCGGGAGGGCGGGCGAGCAGTACTTC
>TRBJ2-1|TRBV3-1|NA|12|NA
CASSQLGREQFF
TGTGCCAGCAGCCAACTTGGGAGAGAGCAGTTCTTC
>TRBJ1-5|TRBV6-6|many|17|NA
CASSYSIPSQGGQPQHF
TGTGCCAGCAGTTACTCGATACCCTCGCAGGGAGGCCAGCCCCAGCATTTT
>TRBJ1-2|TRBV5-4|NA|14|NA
CASSLELQAGGYTF
TGTGCCAGCAGCTTGGAACTCCAAGCTGGGGGCTACACCTTC
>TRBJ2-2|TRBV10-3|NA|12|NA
CAISVNLGELFF
TGTGCCATCAGTGTTAACCTCGGGGAGCTGTTTTTT
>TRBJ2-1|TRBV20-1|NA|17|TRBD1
CSARDGTGGERYNEQFF
TGCAGTGCTAGAGACGGGACAGGGGGCGAGCGGTACAATGAGCAGTTCTTC
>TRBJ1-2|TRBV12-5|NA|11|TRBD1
CHGQGADGYTF
TGCCACGGTCAGGGGGCTGATGGCTACACCTTC
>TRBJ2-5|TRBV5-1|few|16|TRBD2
CASSYGRLAGRETQYF
TGCGCCAGCAGCTACGGAAGACTAGCGGGACGAGAGACCCAGTACTTC
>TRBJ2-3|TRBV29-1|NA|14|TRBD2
CSGRLAGGPDTQYF
TGCAGCGGGCGACTAGCGGGAGGGCCAGATACGCAGTATTTT
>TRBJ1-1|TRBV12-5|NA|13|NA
CASGLLSNTEAFF
TGTGCTAGTGGTTTGCTGAGTAACACTGAAGCTTTCTTT
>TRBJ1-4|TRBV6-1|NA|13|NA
CASKSGGDEKLFF
TGTGCCAGCAAATCAGGAGGTGATGAAAAACTGTTTTTT
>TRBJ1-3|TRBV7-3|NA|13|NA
CASSPEPGNTIYF
TGTGCCAGCAGCCCCGAGCCTGGAAACACCATATATTTT
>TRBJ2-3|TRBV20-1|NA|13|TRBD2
CSAKRESTDTQYF
TGCAGTGCAAAGCGGGAGAGCACAGATACGCAGTATTTT
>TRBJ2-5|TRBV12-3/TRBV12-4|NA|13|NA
CASRELGSETQYF
TGTGCCAGCAGGGAGCTAGGTTCGGAGACCCAGTACTTC
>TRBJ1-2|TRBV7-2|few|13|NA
CASSAAENYGYTF
TGTGCCAGCAGCGCCGCGGAGAACTATGGCTACACCTTC
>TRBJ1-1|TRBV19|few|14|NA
CASSIMGSQTEAFF
TGTGCCAGTAGTATAATGGGCAGTCAGACTGAAGCTTTCTTT
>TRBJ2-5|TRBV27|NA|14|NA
CASSRTGTRETQYF
TGTGCCAGCAGCAGGACCGGGACTCGAGAGACCCAGTACTTC
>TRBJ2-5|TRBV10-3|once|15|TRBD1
CAISESGQGQETQYF
TGTGCCATCAGTGAGTCGGGACAGGGCCAAGAGACCCAGTACTTC
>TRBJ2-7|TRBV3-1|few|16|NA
CASNRGGTGGTGEQYF
TGTGCCAGCAACCGGGGGGGCACAGGGGGCACGGGCGAGCAGTACTTC
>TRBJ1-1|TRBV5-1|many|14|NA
CASSLDGGGTEAFF
TGCGCCAGCAGCTTGGATGGGGGCGGGACTGAAGCTTTCTTT
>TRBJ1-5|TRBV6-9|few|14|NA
CASSYLQGNQPQHF
TGTGCCAGCAGTTATCTACAGGGCAACCAGCCCCAGCATTTT
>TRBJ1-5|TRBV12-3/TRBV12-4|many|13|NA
CASSLTGIQPQHF
TGTGCCAGCAGTTTAACAGGGATTCAGCCCCAGCATTTT
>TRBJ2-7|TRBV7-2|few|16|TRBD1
CASSIAGTASPYEQYF
TGTGCCAGCAGTATTGCCGGGACAGCCTCCCCCTACGAGCAGTACTTC
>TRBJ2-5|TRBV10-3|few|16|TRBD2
CAISESGAGGGETQYF
TGTGCCATCAGTGAGTCAGGAGCGGGAGGGGGAGAGACCCAGTACTTC
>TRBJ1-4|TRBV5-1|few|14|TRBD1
CASSAGTGEEKLFF
TGCGCCAGCAGCGCCGGGACAGGGGAGGAAAAACTGTTTTTT
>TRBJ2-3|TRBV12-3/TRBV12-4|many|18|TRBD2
CASSPHDLTSGSTDTQYF
TGTGCCAGCAGTCCTCACGACCTGACTAGCGGGAGCACAGATACGCAGTATTTT
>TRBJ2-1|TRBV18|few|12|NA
CASSPLLNEQFF
TGTGCCAGCTCACCCTTACTTAATGAGCAGTTCTTC
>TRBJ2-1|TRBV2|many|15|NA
CASSEGGRGVNEQFF
TGTGCCAGCAGTGAAGGGGGCCGCGGGGTTAATGAGCAGTTCTTC
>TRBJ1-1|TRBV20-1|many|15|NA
CSASGAPWGDTEAFF
TGCAGTGCTAGCGGGGCCCCCTGGGGTGACACTGAAGCTTTCTTT
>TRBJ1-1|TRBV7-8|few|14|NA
CASSLSGGDTEAFF
TGTGCCAGCAGCTTATCTGGGGGAGACACTGAAGCTTTCTTT
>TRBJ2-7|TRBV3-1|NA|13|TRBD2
CASRGTSGLGQYF
TGTGCCAGCAGAGGGACTAGCGGTCTTGGGCAGTACTTC
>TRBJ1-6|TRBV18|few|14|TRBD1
CASSPTGGDSPLHF
TGTGCCAGCTCCCCGACAGGGGGCGATTCACCCCTCCACTTT
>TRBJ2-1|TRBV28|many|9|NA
CALDNEQFF
TGTGCCTTAGACAATGAGCAGTTCTTC
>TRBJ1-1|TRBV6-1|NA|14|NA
CASSALPQNTEAFF
TGTGCCAGCAGTGCGCTACCCCAGAACACTGAAGCTTTCTTT
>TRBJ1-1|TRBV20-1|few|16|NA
CSATGHPIQQDTEAFF
TGCAGTGCTACGGGGCATCCCATCCAGCAGGACACTGAAGCTTTCTTT